This T cell receptor beta chain was sequenced during a study of T cell responses to AZD1222 COVID-19 vaccine (dated by TCRdb to 2020 to 2022). In terms of the full investigation: AZD1222 recipients with second doses at about 4 weeks or about 12 weeks were pooled, because spike-specific TCR depth and breadth did not differ between schedules. Enrollment into the trials was organized by age into subgroups of 18-55, 56-69 and 70-plus years, and those subgroups contained 148, 28 and 57 TCR-sequenced participants, respectively. A total of 233 trial participants underwent TCR sequencing, of whom about 210 received two doses of AZD1222 and some 25 received two doses of the MenACWY control vaccine. General conclusions and limits of the study: A significant rise in spike-specific TCR breadth and depth was observed after two AZD1222 doses relative to day 0 and relative to MenACWY recipients. The 56-69-year group was small, and its depth increase did not reach significance, likely because of low power. Vaccine-associated CD4 TCRs spanned the whole spike protein, with dominant responses in regions 160-218 and 743-854. Participants were mostly white British and included more females than males, and it was suggested by the authors that clonal diversity may have been underestimated. Because no day 14 peak-response samples were available, repertoires were characterized only after the peak T cell response. Reportedly, close to half of the unique spike-specific TCRs recognized epitopes lying outside the regions that are mutated in the B.1.351 and B.1.1.7 variants. Conclusions about previously exposed vaccinees were limited because only a handful of AZD1222 recipients were SARS-CoV-2 seropositive at baseline.

The CDR3 regions of human TCRbeta chains were analyzed by immunosequencing. The published analysis was carried out like this. Repertoire TCRs were matched against a reference library of SARS-CoV-2-specific TCRs generated with the MIRA antigen-specificity platform. Breadth meant the fraction of unique TCRs that were SARS-CoV-2-associated, whereas depth meant the fraction of total T cells that were SARS-CoV-2-associated. Using the MIRA data, each spike-specific TCR was mapped to the spike region that the TCR reacts to and placed in a CD4 or CD8 class. Log10-transformed breadth and depth values were compared by one-way ANOVA with Sidak's multiple comparisons tests. This is the immuneACCESS table as TCRdb keeps it, with only in-frame sequences that have V and J called. A part of the clones is gone; compared with another copy, unresolved V genes explain less than half, and the rest is unexplained. That table is the source of V, J and clone size, and D and trimming were worked out from the DNA. Recorded for this sample are 80,000 to 95,000 clones; around 89% of them occurred a single time. The ten largest clonotypes hold 5% to 6% of the sample.

The time point label for this specimen denotes: baseline before first vaccination. The vaccinee samples were drawn from two UK trials, COV001 and COV002, one of which was a single-blind randomized controlled phase 2/3 trial testing AZD1222 (ChAdOx1 nCoV-19) in healthy adults. Trial participant PBMC samples were collected at day 0 and day 28 after the second dose for TCRbeta chain sequencing. With respect to this clone: What antigen it recognizes has not been identified. Base qualities are not provided; no much larger clone lies one nucleotide away.

From its cysteine to its phenylalanine, the CDR3 spans 14 amino acids. Kept here is only the CDR3 DNA, which spans 42 bases and is read in frame from base 1. The germline V gene gives CDR1 as LGHNT and CDR2 as FRNRAP. Trimming takes 6 bases from V and 4 bases from J, and the germline ends sit 13 bases apart. The sample here was peripheral blood, taken on day 0 of AZD1222 vaccination. The receptor chain draws on TRBV12-5 and TRBJ1-3; the D region possibly corresponds to TRBD1 (5 bases align). This clonotype was obtained from an adult in good health. The DNA sequence is TGTGCTAGTGGCCCGTCCGGGGCAGGAAACACCATATATTTT. Its protein product is CASGPSGAGNTIYF.